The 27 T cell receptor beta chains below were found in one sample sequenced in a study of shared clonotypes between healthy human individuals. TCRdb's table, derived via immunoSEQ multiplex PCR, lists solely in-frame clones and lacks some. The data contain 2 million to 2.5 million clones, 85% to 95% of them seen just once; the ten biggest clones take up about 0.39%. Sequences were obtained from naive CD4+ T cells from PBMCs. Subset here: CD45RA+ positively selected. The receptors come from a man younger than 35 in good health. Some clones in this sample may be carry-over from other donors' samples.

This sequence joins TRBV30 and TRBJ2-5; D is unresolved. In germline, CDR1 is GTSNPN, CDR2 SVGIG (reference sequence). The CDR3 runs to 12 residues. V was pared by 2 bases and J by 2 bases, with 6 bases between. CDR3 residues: CAWSSRQETQYF. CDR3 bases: TGTGCCTGGAGTAGTAGACAAGAGACCCAGTACTTC.

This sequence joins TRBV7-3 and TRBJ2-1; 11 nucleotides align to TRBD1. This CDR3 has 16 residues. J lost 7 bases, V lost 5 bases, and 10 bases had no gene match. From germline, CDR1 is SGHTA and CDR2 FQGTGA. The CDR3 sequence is CASSPNRDRGRNEQFF. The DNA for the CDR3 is TGTGCCAGCAGCCCAAACCGGGACAGGGGGAGGAATGAGCAGTTCTTC.

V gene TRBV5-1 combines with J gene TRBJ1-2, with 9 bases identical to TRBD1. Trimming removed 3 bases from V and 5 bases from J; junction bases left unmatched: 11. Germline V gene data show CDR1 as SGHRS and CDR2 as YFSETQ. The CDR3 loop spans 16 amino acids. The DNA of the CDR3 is TGCGCCAGCAGCTCCCCGGGACAGGGATCCTGGTATGGCTACACCTTC. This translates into CASSSPGQGSWYGYTF. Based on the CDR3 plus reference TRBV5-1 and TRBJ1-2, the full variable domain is KAGVTQTPRYLIKTRGQQVTLSCSPISGHRSVSWYQQTPGQGLQFLFEYFSETQRNKGNFPGRFSGRQFSNSRSEMNVSTLELGDSALYLCASSSPGQGSWYGYTFGSGTRLTVV.

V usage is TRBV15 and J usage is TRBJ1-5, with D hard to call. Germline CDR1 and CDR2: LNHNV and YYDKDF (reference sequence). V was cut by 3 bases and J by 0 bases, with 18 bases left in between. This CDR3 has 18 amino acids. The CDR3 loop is CATSSDVRATYSNQPQHF. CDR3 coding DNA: TGTGCCACCAGCAGCGATGTGCGGGCGACATATAGCAATCAGCCCCAGCATTTT.

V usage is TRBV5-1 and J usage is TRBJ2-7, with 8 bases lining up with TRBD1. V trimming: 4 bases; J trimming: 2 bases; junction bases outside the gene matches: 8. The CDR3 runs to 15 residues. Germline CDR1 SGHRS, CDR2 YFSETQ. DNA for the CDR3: TGCGCCAGCAGCCGGGGGACAGGACTTACCTACGAGCAGTACTTC. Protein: CASSRGTGLTYEQYF. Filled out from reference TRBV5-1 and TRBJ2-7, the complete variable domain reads KAGVTQTPRYLIKTRGQQVTLSCSPISGHRSVSWYQQTPGQGLQFLFEYFSETQRNKGNFPGRFSGRQFSNSRSEMNVSTLELGDSALYLCASSRGTGLTYEQYFGPGTRLTVT.

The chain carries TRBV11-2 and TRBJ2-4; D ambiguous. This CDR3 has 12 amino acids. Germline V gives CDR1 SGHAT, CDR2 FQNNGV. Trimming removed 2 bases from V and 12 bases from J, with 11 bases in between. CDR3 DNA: TGTGCCAGCAGCTTAAGCCAGGTCGATCAGTACTTC. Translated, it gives CASSLSQVDQYF. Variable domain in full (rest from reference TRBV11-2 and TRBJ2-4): EAGVAQSPRYKIIEKRQSVAFWCNPISGHATLYWYQQILGQGPKLLIQFQNNGVVDDSQLPKDRFSAERLKGVDSTLKIQPAKLEDSAVYLCASSLSQVDQYFGAGTRLSVL.

The CDR3 is CASSGHTIYNEQFF. CDR3 in DNA: TGTGCCAGCAGCGGACATACAATTTACAATGAGCAGTTCTTC. The genes are TRBV5-8 and TRBJ2-1, with D possibly being TRBD1 (5 bases). The CDR3 sequence is 14 residues long. Trimming pared 4 bases from V and 4 bases from J, leaving 12 bases between. Germline CDR1 SGHTS, CDR2 YDEGEE. Using reference TRBV5-8 and TRBJ2-1 for the parts outside the CDR3, the full variable domain is EAGVTQSPTHLIKTRGQQATLRCSPISGHTSVYWYQQALGLGLQFLLWYDEGEERNRGNFPPRFSGRQFPNYSSELNVNALELEDSALYLCASSGHTIYNEQFFGPGTRLTVL.

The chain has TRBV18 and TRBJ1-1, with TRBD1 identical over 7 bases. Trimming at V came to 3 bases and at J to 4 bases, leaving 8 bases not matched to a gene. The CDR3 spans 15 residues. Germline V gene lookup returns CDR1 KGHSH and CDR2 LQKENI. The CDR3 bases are TGTGCCAGCTCACCGCTCCTTCAGGGGGGCACTGAAGCTTTCTTT. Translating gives CASSPLLQGGTEAFF.

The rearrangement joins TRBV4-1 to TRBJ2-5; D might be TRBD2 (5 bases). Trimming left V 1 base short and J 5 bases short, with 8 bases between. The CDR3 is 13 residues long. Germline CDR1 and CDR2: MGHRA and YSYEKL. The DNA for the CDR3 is TGCGCCAGCAGCCAAGTAACGGGGGAGACCCAGTACTTC. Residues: CASSQVTGETQYF.

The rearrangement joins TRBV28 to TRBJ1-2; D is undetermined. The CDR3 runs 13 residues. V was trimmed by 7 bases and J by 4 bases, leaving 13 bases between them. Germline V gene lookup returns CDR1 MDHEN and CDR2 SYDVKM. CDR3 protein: CASTSVGGYGYTF. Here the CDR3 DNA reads TGTGCCAGCACCTCCGTGGGCGGCTATGGCTACACCTTC.

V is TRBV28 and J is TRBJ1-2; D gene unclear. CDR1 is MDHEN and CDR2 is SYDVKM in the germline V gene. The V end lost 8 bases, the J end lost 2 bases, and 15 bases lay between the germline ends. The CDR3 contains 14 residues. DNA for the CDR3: TGTGCCAGCTTGAACAGCGATGCCAACTATGGCTACACCTTC. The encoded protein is CASLNSDANYGYTF.

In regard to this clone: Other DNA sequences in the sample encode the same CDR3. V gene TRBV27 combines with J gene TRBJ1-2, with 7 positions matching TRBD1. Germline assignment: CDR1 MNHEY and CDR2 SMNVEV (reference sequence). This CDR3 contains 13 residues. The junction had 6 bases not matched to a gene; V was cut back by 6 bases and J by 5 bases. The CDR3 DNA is TGTGCCAGCAGCTACAGGGGCGGATATGGCTACACCTTC. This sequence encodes CASSYRGGYGYTF.

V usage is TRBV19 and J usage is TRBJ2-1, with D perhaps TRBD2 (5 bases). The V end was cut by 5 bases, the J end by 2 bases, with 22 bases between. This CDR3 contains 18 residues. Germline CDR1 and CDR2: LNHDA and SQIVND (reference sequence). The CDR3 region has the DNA TGTGCCAGTAGTGGCTTTTTGGCAGTCCTAGCCCCCTACAATGAGCAGTTCTTC. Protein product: CASSGFLAVLAPYNEQFF.

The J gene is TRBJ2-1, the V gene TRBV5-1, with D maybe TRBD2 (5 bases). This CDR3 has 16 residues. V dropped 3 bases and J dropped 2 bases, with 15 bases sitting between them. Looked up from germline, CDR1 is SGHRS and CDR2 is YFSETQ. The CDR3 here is CASSWKRSFAYNEQFF. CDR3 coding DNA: TGCGCCAGCAGCTGGAAGCGGAGTTTCGCCTACAATGAGCAGTTCTTC.

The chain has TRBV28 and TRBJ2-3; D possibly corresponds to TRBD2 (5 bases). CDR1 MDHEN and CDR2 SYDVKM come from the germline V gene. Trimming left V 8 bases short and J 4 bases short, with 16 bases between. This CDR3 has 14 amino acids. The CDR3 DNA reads TGTGCCAGCCTTTCTCCGGCGGGCTCAGATACGCAGTATTTT. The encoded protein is CASLSPAGSDTQYF.

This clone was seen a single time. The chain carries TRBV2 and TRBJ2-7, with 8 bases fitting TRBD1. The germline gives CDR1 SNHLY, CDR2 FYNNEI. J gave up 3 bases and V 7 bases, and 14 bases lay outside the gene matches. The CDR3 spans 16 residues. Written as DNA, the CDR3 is TGTGCCAGCATACGTTCTAGTTCGGACAGGGACTACGAGCAGTACTTC. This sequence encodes CASIRSSSDRDYEQYF.

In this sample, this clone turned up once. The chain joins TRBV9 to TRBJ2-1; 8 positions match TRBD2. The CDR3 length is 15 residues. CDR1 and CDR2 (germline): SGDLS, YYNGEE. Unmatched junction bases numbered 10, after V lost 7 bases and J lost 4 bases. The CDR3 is CASAREGFGYNEQFF. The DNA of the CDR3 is TGTGCCAGCGCCCGGGAGGGTTTTGGTTACAATGAGCAGTTCTTC.

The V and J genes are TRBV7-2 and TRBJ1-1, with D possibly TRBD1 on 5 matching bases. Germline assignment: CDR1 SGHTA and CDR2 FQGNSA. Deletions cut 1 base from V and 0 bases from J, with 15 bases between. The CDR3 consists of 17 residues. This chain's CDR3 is CASSLGGAQRVNTEAFF. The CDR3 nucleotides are TGTGCCAGCAGCTTAGGGGGCGCCCAGCGGGTGAACACTGAAGCTTTCTTT. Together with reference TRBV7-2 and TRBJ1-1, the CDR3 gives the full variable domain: GAGVSQSPSNKVTEKGKDVELRCDPISGHTALYWYRQSLGQGLEFLIYFQGNSAPDKSGLPSDRFSAERTGGSVSTLTIQRTQQEDSAVYLCASSLGGAQRVNTEAFFGQGTRLTVV.

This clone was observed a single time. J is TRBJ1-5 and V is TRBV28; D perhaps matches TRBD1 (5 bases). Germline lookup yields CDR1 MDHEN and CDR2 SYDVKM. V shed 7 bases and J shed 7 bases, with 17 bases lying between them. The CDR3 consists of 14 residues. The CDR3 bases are TGTGCCAGCATACGAGGACCGGGACCCCAGCCCCAGCATTTT. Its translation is CASIRGPGPQPQHF.

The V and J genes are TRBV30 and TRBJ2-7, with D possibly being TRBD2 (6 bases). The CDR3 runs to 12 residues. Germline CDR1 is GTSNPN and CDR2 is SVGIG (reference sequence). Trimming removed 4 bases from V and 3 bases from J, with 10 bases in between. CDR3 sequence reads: CAWKRGNYEQYF. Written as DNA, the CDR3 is TGTGCCTGGAAACGGGGGAACTACGAGCAGTACTTC.

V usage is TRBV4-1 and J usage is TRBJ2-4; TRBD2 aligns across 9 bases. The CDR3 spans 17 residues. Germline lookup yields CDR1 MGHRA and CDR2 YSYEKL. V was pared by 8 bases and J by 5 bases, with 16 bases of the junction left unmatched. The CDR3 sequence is CASSRGLAGPGENIQYF. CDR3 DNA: TGCGCCAGCTCACGCGGGCTAGCGGGACCCGGGGAAAACATTCAGTACTTC.

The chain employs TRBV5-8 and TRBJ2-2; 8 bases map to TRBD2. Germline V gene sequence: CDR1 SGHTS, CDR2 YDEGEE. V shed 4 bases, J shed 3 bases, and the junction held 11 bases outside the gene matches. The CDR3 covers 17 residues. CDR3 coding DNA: TGTGCCAGCAGCAACCGAAGGGCGGGAGGAGACACCGGGGAGCTGTTTTTT. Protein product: CASSNRRAGGDTGELFF.

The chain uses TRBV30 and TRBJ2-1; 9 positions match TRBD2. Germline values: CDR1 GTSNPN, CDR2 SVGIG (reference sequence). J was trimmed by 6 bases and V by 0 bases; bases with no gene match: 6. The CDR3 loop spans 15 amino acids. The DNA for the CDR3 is TGTGCCTGGAGTGTAGGACTAGCGTTAAGCAATGAGCAGTTCTTC. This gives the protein CAWSVGLALSNEQFF.

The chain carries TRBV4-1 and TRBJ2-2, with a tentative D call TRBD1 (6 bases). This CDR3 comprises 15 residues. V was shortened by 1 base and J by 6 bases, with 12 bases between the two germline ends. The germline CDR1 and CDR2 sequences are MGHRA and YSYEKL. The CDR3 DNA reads TGCGCCAGCAGCCAAGGTGAAGGGGGTCCCGGGGAGCTGTTTTTT. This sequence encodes CASSQGEGGPGELFF.

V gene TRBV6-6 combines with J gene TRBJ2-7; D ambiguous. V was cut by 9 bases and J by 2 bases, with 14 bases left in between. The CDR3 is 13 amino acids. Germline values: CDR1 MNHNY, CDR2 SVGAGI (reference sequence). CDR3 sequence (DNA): TGTGCCAGTAGAGACCATTCACCCTACGAGCAGTACTTC. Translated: CASRDHSPYEQYF.

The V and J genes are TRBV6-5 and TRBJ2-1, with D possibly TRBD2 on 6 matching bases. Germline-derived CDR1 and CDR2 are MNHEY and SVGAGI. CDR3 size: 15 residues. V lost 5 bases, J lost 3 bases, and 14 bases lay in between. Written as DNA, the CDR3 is TGTGCCAGCAGTATGACCGGGACTCTCTACAATGAGCAGTTCTTC. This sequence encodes CASSMTGTLYNEQFF.

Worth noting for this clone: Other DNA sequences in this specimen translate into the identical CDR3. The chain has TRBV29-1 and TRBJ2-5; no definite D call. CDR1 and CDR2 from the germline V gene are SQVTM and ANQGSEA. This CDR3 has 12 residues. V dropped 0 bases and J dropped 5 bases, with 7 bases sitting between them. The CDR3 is CSVEDGAETQYF. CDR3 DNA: TGCAGCGTTGAAGACGGTGCTGAGACCCAGTACTTC.